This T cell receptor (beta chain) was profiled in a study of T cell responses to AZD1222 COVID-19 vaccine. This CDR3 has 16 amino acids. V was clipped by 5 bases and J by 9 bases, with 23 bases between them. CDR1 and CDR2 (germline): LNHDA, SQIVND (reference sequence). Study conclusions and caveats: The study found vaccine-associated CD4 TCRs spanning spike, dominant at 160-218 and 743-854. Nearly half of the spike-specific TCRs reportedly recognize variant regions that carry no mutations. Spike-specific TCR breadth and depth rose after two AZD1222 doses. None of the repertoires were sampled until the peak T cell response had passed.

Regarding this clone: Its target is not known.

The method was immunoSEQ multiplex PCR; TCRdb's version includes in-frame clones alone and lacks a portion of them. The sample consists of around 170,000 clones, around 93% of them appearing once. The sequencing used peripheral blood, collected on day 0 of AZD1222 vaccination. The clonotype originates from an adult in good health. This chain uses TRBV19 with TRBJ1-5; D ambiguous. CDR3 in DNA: TGTGCCAGTAGTGACCCCCTCGGACGAACTTTCGGGCCCCAGCATTTT. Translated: CASSDPLGRTFGPQHF.